Listed here are 5 T cell receptor beta chains from one sample, sequenced in a study of T cell responses to AZD1222 COVID-19 vaccine. TCRdb's table, derived via immunoSEQ multiplex PCR, lists solely in-frame clones and lacks some. The profile shows around 180,000 clones, 85% to 95% of them singletons. Sample: peripheral blood, taken on day 0 of AZD1222 vaccination. The source of these receptors is an adult in good health.

The chain uses TRBV4-2 and TRBJ2-7, with D maybe TRBD2 (6 bases). Trimming left V 1 base short and J 2 bases short, with 15 bases between. This CDR3 comprises 16 residues. In germline, CDR1 is LGHNA, CDR2 YNFKEQ. The CDR3 region is CASSQVRASATYEQYF. The CDR3, as DNA: TGTGCCAGCAGCCAAGTCCGGGCTAGCGCGACCTACGAGCAGTACTTC.

V usage is TRBV9 and J usage is TRBJ2-7; 7 nucleotides align to TRBD2. The CDR3 sequence is 13 residues long. J gave up 6 bases and V 4 bases, and 7 bases lay outside the gene matches. CDR1 is SGDLS, CDR2 YYNGEE, per germline. The chain's CDR3 is CASSSGGGSEQYF. The CDR3 DNA is TGTGCCAGCAGCTCCGGGGGAGGGAGCGAGCAGTACTTC.

The J gene is TRBJ2-5, the V gene TRBV5-1, with D unclear. Germline V gene sequence: CDR1 SGHRS, CDR2 YFSETQ. Trimming cost V 0 bases and J 5 bases, with 8 bases left between them. CDR3 size: 13 residues. CDR3 DNA sequence: TGCGCCAGCAGCTTGGAACTGGGGGAGACCCAGTACTTC. Its translation is CASSLELGETQYF.

The V and J genes are TRBV18 and TRBJ2-7, with 13 bases matching TRBD2. J lost 4 bases, V lost 3 bases, and 9 bases had no gene match. This CDR3 spans 17 amino acids. Germline V gene data show CDR1 as KGHSH and CDR2 as LQKENI. The CDR3 spells CASSPLPRTSGSYEQYF. CDR3 nucleotides: TGTGCCAGCTCACCGCTCCCCAGGACTAGCGGGAGTTACGAGCAGTACTTC.

The chain is built from TRBV29-1 and TRBJ2-7; TRBD2 matches 7 bases. The length of the CDR3 is 14 residues. The germline V gene encodes CDR1 SQVTM and CDR2 ANQGSEA. J was trimmed by 1 base and V by 7 bases; bases with no gene match: 10. The CDR3 nucleotides read TGCAGCGCAAGAGGGGACGGGGGGTCCTACGAGCAGTACTTC. Amino acid sequence: CSARGDGGSYEQYF.